Listed here is a single TCR beta chain. This entry comes from a study of control samples from healthy donors and cancer patients. Repertoires were generated with immunoSEQ multiplex PCR, while TCRdb's copy carries only in-frame clones and drops some. The table shows about 97,000 clones, with around 90% occurring only once. This CDR3 is built from 16 residues. CDR1 is SGHDT, CDR2 YYEEEE, per germline. With 4 bases clipped from V and 6 bases from J, the junction kept 10 bases outside the gene matches. Sequencing was carried out using blood. The V call is TRBV5-6, the J call TRBJ1-4, with 9 bases identical to TRBD1. The TCR comes from a woman under 30 in good health. The CDR3 DNA reads TGTGCCAGCAGCCGGGACAGGGAAGTTAATGATGAAAAACTGTTTTTT. Translated: CASSRDREVNDEKLFF.